This TCR beta chain was sequenced for a study of cytomegalovirus exposure and HLA in healthy donors. Turning to the study itself: A preliminary data release comprised tens of millions of unique TCRs obtained from HLA-typed donors. Study-wide results and limits: According to reports, the classifier identified cytomegalovirus status with high specificity and sensitivity. The authors assumed roughly uniform sequencing depth across donors for presence/absence analyses. Clonal expansion was found to be greater in HLA-associated TCR beta chains than in equally common others in a later analysis.

CDR1 and CDR2 (germline): MNHNY, SVGAGI (reference sequence). This CDR3 contains 14 residues. Worth noting for this clone: Its antigen remains unidentified. The junction shows a germline mismatch at one end, possibly a read error. The same CDR3 can be traced to other DNA sequences in this sample.

PCR involved 60 Vbeta and 13 Jbeta primers. Data came from immunoSEQ multiplex PCR; TCRdb stores just in-frame clones and leaves some out. The top ten hold 20% of the sample, which has 100,000 to 150,000 clones, 83% seen once. Sample: PBMCs. This sequence was found in a man aged 18 to 29 in good health and CMV-seropositive. The rearrangement uses TRBV6-6 and TRBJ2-7, with D possibly matching TRBD1 (5 bases). CDR3 in amino acids: CASSKKDRTYEQYF. The CDR3 DNA sequence: TGCGCCAGCAGTAAGAAAGACAGAACCTACGAGCAGTACTTC.